A selection of T cell receptor beta chains follows, all from one sample in a study of blood T cell repertoires in COVID-19. Data came from immunoSEQ multiplex PCR; TCRdb stores just in-frame clones and leaves some out. The sample has about 150,000 clones; about 79% are singletons. Sequencing input: peripheral blood. These receptors originate from a woman between 50 and 59 years old in a cohort sampled during active or convalescent COVID-19. The CDR3 runs from the conserved cysteine through the conserved F or W. A D gene is named only where the DNA matches it firmly. Rows may omit the clone size; those that give it use once, few, many or a size class.

CASRLESGSYNSPLHF,TGTGCCAGCAGACTTGAATCGGGTTCCTATAATTCACCCCTCCACTTT,NA,NA,TRBJ1-6,TRBV3-1/TRBV3-2
CSVATGAGTGELFF,TGCAGCGTTGCGACAGGGGCCGGCACCGGGGAGCTGTTTTTT,TRBD1,NA,TRBJ2-2,TRBV29-1
CATTGQGYNEQYF,TGTGCCACCACGGGACAGGGTTACAACGAGCAGTACTTC,TRBD1,NA,TRBJ2-7,TRBV4-2
CASSLKGQPISGNTIYF,TGTGCCAGCAGCTTGAAGGGACAGCCGATCTCTGGAAACACCATATATTTT,TRBD1,NA,TRBJ1-3,TRBV5-6
CASSLGGLQPQHF,TGTGCCAGCAGTTTGGGAGGGCTTCAGCCCCAGCATTTT,NA,NA,TRBJ1-5,TRBV12-3/TRBV12-4
CASSPRGTSGGSSYNEQFF,TGCGCCAGCAGCCCACGGGGAACTAGCGGGGGATCCTCCTACAATGAGCAGTTCTTC,TRBD2,few,TRBJ2-1,TRBV4-1
CASSFTGTEAFF,TGTGCCAGCAGTTTTACCGGGACAGAAGCTTTCTTT,NA,NA,TRBJ1-1,TRBV12-3/TRBV12-4
CASSRLGLASDTQYF,TGCGCCAGCAGCCGATTGGGACTAGCGTCCGATACGCAGTATTTT,TRBD2,NA,TRBJ2-3,TRBV4-1
CASNSAPPFEGEQPQHF,TGTGCCAGCAACTCGGCCCCCCCGTTCGAGGGGGAACAGCCCCAGCATTTT,NA,NA,TRBJ1-5,TRBV5-5
CASSQTARLARSREQYF,TGTGCCAGCAGCCAGACAGCCAGACTAGCTCGTTCCCGGGAGCAGTACTTC,TRBD2,NA,TRBJ2-7,TRBV7-2
CASSPPTSGGGETQYF,TGTGCCAGCTCACCACCGACTAGCGGGGGCGGGGAGACCCAGTACTTC,TRBD2,NA,TRBJ2-5,TRBV18
CASSQQGAPLHF,TGTGCCAGCAGCCAACAGGGTGCACCCCTCCACTTT,NA,NA,TRBJ1-6,TRBV14
CASSKDRWQNTEAFF,TGTGCCAGCAGCAAAGACCGTTGGCAGAACACTGAAGCTTTCTTT,NA,NA,TRBJ1-1,TRBV21-1
CASSVATPTLTDTQYF,TGTGCCAGCAGCGTAGCTACCCCGACACTCACAGATACGCAGTATTTT,NA,NA,TRBJ2-3,TRBV9
CASSESSAEYTEAFF,TGTGCCAGCAGTGAATCCTCGGCGGAATACACTGAAGCTTTCTTT,NA,NA,TRBJ1-1,TRBV2
CASSPQGLAGYEQYF,TGTGCCAGCAGTCCCCAGGGACTAGCGGGGTACGAGCAGTACTTC,TRBD2,NA,TRBJ2-7,TRBV27
CASSLGAGGSGNTIYF,TGCGCCAGCAGCTTGGGGGCCGGGGGCTCTGGAAACACCATATATTTT,NA,once,TRBJ1-3,TRBV5-1